Sequencing of this T cell receptor (beta chain) was carried out in a study of T cell responses to AZD1222 COVID-19 vaccine. V lost 7 bases, J lost 2 bases, and 14 bases lay in between. The CDR3 is 14 residues long. Germline CDR1 is SEHNR and CDR2 is FQNEAQ (reference sequence). The data were produced by immunoSEQ multiplex PCR, yet TCRdb's version contains in-frame clones alone and is incomplete. The sample consists of 120,000 or so clones, around 89% of them appearing once. Findings and caveats of the study: Unmutated variant regions are reportedly targeted by nearly half of spike-specific TCRs. Scientists sampled the repertoires only once the peak T cell response had passed. Spike as a whole was targeted by vaccine-associated CD4 TCRs, dominant at 160-218 and 743-854. Seropositive at baseline were only a handful of AZD1222 recipients.

For this clone: The antigen is not known.

V is TRBV7-9 and J is TRBJ1-1, with a possible D match to TRBD1 (6 bases). The sequenced sample was peripheral blood, obtained on day 0 of MenACWY control vaccination. This TCR was sampled from an adult in good health. The CDR3 protein is CASTRGGPNTEAFF. CDR3 DNA sequence: TGTGCCAGCACCCGGGGGGGGCCCAACACTGAAGCTTTCTTT.